The next 22 T cell receptor beta chains were all read from a single sample in a study of blood T cells in healthy people across ages. The use of a sample-barcoded 5' primer and a J-beta primer mix characterized a second PCR of roughly 6 to 12 cycles. TCRdb independently ran MiXCR on the 5' RACE reads; one entry per CDR3 protein. The data contain roughly 1.5 million distinct CDR3 sequences, 40% to 45% of them singletons. Sequencing was carried out using blood. The receptors come from a woman aged 18-29 years in good health.

Only a few counts were recorded for this clonotype. The chain couples TRBV28 to TRBJ1-3, with D unresolved. The CDR3 sequence is 15 residues long. CDR1 and CDR2 from the germline V gene are MDHEN and SYDVKM. V gave up 1 base and J gave up 1 base, with 8 bases separating them. The CDR3 DNA follows: TGTGCCAGCAGTTTATTACGTTTATCTGGAAACACCATATATTTT. Translated, it gives CASSLLRLSGNTIYF.

This chain links TRBV12-3 or TRBV12-4 with TRBJ2-5; the D gene could be TRBD1 or TRBD2 (6 bases each). V lost 4 bases and J lost 4, with 19 bases in between. The CDR3 is made up of 16 amino acids. CDR3 bases: TGTGCCAGCAGTTCCCATGTGGACCGGGGGCTAGAGACCCAGTACTTC. Protein: CASSSHVDRGLETQYF.

This chain joins TRBV20-1 and TRBJ2-3; weak D call: TRBD2 (5 bases). Trimming removed 2 bases from V and 2 bases from J, with 11 bases in between. The CDR3 runs to 14 residues. Germline CDR1 is DFQATT and CDR2 is SNEGSKA (reference sequence). The CDR3 reads CSARYQRNTDTQYF. For the CDR3, the DNA is TGCAGTGCTAGATACCAGCGGAACACAGATACGCAGTATTTT.

The rearrangement links TRBV5-1 to TRBJ2-2; D gene ambiguous. This CDR3 region has 13 residues. Germline V gives CDR1 SGHRS, CDR2 YFSETQ. Deletions cut 7 bases from V and 6 bases from J, with 13 bases between. The CDR3 protein is CASCWVAPGELFF. The CDR3 region has the DNA TGCGCCAGCTGTTGGGTGGCGCCCGGGGAGCTGTTTTTT.

As regards this clonotype: One end of the junction is discordant with germline, which a read error may explain. This chain joins TRBV12-3 or TRBV12-4 and TRBJ1-2; a weak D match, TRBD1 (6 bases). The CDR3 is 13 amino acids. CDR3 residues: CASSLVGGYVYTF. The CDR3 DNA sequence: TGTGCCAGCAGTTTAGTGGGGGGCTATGTCTACACCTTC.

This chain uses TRBV29-1 with TRBJ2-3; tentative D call: TRBD2 (7 bases). The V gene's germline CDR1 is SQVTM and CDR2 ANQGSEA. The CDR3 extends over 11 amino acids. The ends were cut back, 7 bases at V and 14 bases at J, with 19 bases in the middle. CDR3 residues: CSGPRGANSYF. The CDR3, as DNA: TGCAGCGGTCCACGGGGGGCGAATTCGTATTTT.

The chain recombines TRBV4-3 with TRBJ1-2; weak D call: TRBD1 (5 bases). The length of the CDR3 is 15 residues. CDR1 and CDR2 (germline): LGHNA, YSLEER. Between the trimmed V and J ends, which lost 1 base and 4 bases, there was a span of 13 bases. In nucleotides, the CDR3 is TGCGCCAGCAGCCAAGCCCCGGACAACATCTATGGCTACACCTTC. This codes for CASSQAPDNIYGYTF.

As concerns this clonotype: With a much larger clone just one base away, this may be a read error. This chain joins TRBV29-1 and TRBJ2-5, with TRBD2 matching over 7 bases. CDR1 SQVTM and CDR2 ANQGSEA come from the germline V gene. Germline trimming cut 7 bases from V and 11 bases from J; bases unmatched to any gene: 13. The CDR3 runs to 12 residues. The CDR3 region has the DNA TGCAGCGCCCATTGGGGGGGAAGTGAGCAGTACTTC. Its protein is CSAHWGGSEQYF. The full variable domain, completed using reference TRBV29-1 and TRBJ2-5, is SAVISQKPSRDICQRGTSLTIQCQVDSQVTMMFWYRQQPGQSLTLIATANQGSEATYESGFVIDKFPISRPNLTFSTLTVSNMSPEDSSIYLCSAHWGGSEQYFGPGTRLLVL.

V and J are TRBV20-1 and TRBJ2-4, with D unclear. V lost 4 bases and J lost 0, with 7 bases in between. Germline V lookup: CDR1 DFQATT, CDR2 SNEGSKA (reference sequence). This CDR3 has 13 residues. The CDR3 DNA reads as TGCAGTGCTACCCGGTTAGCCAAAAACATTCAGTACTTC. Its translation: CSATRLAKNIQYF.

The V gene is TRBV29-1, the J gene TRBJ2-4; a possible D gene is TRBD2 (6 bases). The CDR3 has 14 residues. Deletions cut 3 bases from V and 0 bases from J, with 9 bases between. Germline-derived CDR1 and CDR2 are SQVTM and ANQGSEA. CDR3 nucleotides: TGCAGCGTTGAGGGGCGGGGAGCCAAAAACATTCAGTACTTC. Amino acids: CSVEGRGAKNIQYF. The complete variable domain, with remaining parts taken from reference TRBV29-1 and TRBJ2-4, reads SAVISQKPSRDICQRGTSLTIQCQVDSQVTMMFWYRQQPGQSLTLIATANQGSEATYESGFVIDKFPISRPNLTFSTLTVSNMSPEDSSIYLCSVEGRGAKNIQYFGAGTRLSVL.

This clonotype has just a few counts. This chain uses TRBV12-3 or TRBV12-4 with TRBJ2-3, with unresolved D. The V end lost 3 bases, the J end lost 1 base, and 8 bases lay between the germline ends. The CDR3 contains 14 residues. CDR3 nucleotide sequence: TGTGCCAGCAGTTTTTGGGCGGGCACAGATACGCAGTATTTT. Translation gives CASSFWAGTDTQYF.

The V call is TRBV20-1, the J call TRBJ2-7, with 12 bases that match TRBD2. Germline V gene lookup returns CDR1 DFQATT and CDR2 SNEGSKA (reference sequence). The CDR3 runs to 16 residues. The junction had 9 bases not matched to a gene; V was cut back by 6 bases and J by 0 bases. CDR3 region: CSAPGLAGVSSYEQYF. DNA of the CDR3: TGCAGTGCCCCGGGACTAGCGGGCGTAAGCTCCTACGAGCAGTACTTC.

This chain joins TRBV4-3 and TRBJ2-3; D is unresolved. The V and J ends lost 0 bases and 2 bases respectively, with 6 bases between them. Germline lookup yields CDR1 LGHNA and CDR2 YSLEER. This CDR3 has 14 amino acids. The CDR3 sequence: CASSQETATDTQYF. As DNA, the CDR3 is TGCGCCAGCAGCCAAGAAACGGCCACAGATACGCAGTATTTT.

The chain recombines TRBV9 with TRBJ2-3; 11 bases map to TRBD2. This CDR3 comprises 18 residues. The V gene's germline CDR1 is SGDLS and CDR2 YYNGEE. The V segment lost 2 bases and the J segment 0 bases; nucleotides outside the gene matches: 8. The CDR3 DNA reads TGTGCCAGCAGCGTGAGTAGCGGGGGGGTCCCTAGCACAGATACGCAGTATTTT. Translation: CASSVSSGGVPSTDTQYF.

The CDR3 spells CASSLGPGKQETQYF. The CDR3 region has the DNA TGTGCCAGCAGCTTAGGCCCGGGGAAACAAGAGACCCAGTACTTC. The V call is TRBV7-8, the J call TRBJ2-5, with a weak D call TRBD2 (5 bases). The V end lost 1 base, the J end lost 2 bases, and 11 bases lay between the germline ends. The CDR3 sequence is 15 residues long. CDR1 and CDR2 (germline): SGHVS, FQNEAQ.

The rearrangement links TRBV6-1 to TRBJ2-5, with D tentatively TRBD2 (6 bases). CDR1 is MNHNS, CDR2 SASEGT, per germline. V lost 2 bases, J lost 11 bases, and 15 bases lay in between. CDR3 length: 13 residues. CDR3 amino acids: CASSENGQGRQYF. DNA for the CDR3: TGTGCCAGCAGTGAAAATGGGCAAGGGAGGCAGTACTTC.

Turning to this clonotype: Sequence at one end of the junction differs from germline and may be a read error. The rearrangement joins TRBV28 to TRBJ2-7; D gene unclear. The end of the DNA fits TRBJ2-5 better, so the J call may be wrong. The germline V gene encodes CDR1 MDHEN and CDR2 SYDVKM. The CDR3 consists of 13 residues. This CDR3 is CASSQLTQVTQYF. For the CDR3, the DNA is TGTGCCAGCAGCCAGTTGACCCAAGTGACCCAGTACTTC.

The chain is built from TRBV24-1 and TRBJ1-2; D ambiguous. V gave up 4 bases and J gave up 4 bases, with 12 bases separating them. This CDR3 has 14 residues. The germline V gene has CDR1 KGHDR and CDR2 SFDVKD. The CDR3: CATSDRRNLYGYTF. DNA of the CDR3: TGTGCCACCAGTGACCGCAGGAATCTCTATGGCTACACCTTC.

The genes are TRBV7-2 and TRBJ2-4; 10 bases line up with TRBD1. Matching the DNA end better, TRBJ2-7 makes the J call doubtful. The CDR3 totals 14 residues. Germline CDR1 is SGHTA and CDR2 is FQGNSA. The CDR3 sequence is CASSLDRGNDEQYF. The DNA of the CDR3 is TGTGCCAGCAGCTTGGACAGGGGGAACGACGAGCAGTACTTC.

The rearrangement joins TRBV12-3 or TRBV12-4 to TRBJ1-2; D is undetermined. Between the trimmed V and J ends, which lost 1 base and 5 bases, there was a span of 11 bases. CDR3 size: 14 residues. Here the CDR3 DNA reads TGTGCCAGCAGTTTAGGCAGAAGCTGGTATGGCTACACCTTC. Protein product: CASSLGRSWYGYTF.

The chain is built from TRBV28 and TRBJ2-3; D might be TRBD2 (6 bases). V was pared by 5 bases and J by 0 bases, with 12 bases between. CDR1 MDHEN and CDR2 SYDVKM come from the germline V gene. The CDR3 has 15 residues. The CDR3 spells CASSPSVPSTDTQYF. The CDR3 bases are TGTGCCAGCAGTCCTAGCGTGCCTAGCACAGATACGCAGTATTTT.

The CDR3 DNA sequence: TGTGCCAGCAGTCCGGGACTGGGAAGGGAAAAACTGTTTTTT. Translation gives CASSPGLGREKLFF. This rearrangement joins TRBV2 to TRBJ1-4; D possibly corresponds to TRBD1 (5 bases). CDR3 length equals 14 residues. Looked up from germline, CDR1 is SNHLY and CDR2 is FYNNEI. Trimming took off 5 bases at V and 8 bases at J, with 15 bases between the two ends.